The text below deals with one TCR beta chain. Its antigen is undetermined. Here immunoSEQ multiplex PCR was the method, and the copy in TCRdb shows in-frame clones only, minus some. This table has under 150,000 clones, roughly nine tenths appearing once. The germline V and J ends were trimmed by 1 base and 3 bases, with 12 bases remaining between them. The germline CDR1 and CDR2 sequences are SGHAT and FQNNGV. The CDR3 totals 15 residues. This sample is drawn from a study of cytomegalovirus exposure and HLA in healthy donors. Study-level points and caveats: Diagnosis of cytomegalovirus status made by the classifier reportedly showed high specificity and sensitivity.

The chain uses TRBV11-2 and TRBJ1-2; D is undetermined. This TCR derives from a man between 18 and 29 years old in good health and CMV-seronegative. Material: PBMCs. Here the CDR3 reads CASSLGTGGYYGYTF. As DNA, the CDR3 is TGTGCCAGCAGCTTAGGAACGGGAGGGTACTATGGCTACACCTTC.